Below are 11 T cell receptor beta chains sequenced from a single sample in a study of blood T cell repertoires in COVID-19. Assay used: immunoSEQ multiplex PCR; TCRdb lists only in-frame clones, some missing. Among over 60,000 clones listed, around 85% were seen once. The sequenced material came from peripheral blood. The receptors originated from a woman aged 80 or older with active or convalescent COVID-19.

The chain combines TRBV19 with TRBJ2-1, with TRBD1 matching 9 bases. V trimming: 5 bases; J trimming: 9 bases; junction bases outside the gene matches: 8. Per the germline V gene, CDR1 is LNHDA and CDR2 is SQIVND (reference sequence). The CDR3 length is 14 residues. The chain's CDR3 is CASSPGQGRGEQFF. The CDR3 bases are TGTGCCAGTAGTCCGGGACAGGGAAGAGGTGAGCAGTTCTTC. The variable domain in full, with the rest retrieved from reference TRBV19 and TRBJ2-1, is DGGITQSPKYLFRKEGQNVTLSCEQNLNHDAMYWYRQDPGQGLRLIYYSQIVNDFQKGDIAEGYSVSREKKESFPLTVTSAQKNPTAFYLCASSPGQGRGEQFFGPGTRLTVL.

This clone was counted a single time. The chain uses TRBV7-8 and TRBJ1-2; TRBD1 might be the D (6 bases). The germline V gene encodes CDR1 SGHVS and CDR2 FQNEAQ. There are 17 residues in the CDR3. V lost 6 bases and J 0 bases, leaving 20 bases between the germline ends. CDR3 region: CASSPGGGLRSNYGYTF. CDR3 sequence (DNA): TGTGCCAGCAGTCCTGGGGGGGGGCTCCGGTCTAACTATGGCTACACCTTC.

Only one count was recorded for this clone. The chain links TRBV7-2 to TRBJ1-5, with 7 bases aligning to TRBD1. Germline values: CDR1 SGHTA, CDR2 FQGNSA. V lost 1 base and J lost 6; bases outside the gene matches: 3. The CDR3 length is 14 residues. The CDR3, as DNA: TGTGCCAGCAGCTTAGGAGGGGGCACTCAGCCCCAGCATTTT. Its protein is CASSLGGGTQPQHF.

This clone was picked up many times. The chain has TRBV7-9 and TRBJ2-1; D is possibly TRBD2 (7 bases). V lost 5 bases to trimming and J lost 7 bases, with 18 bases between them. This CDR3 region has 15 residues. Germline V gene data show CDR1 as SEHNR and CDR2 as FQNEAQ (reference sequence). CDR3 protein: CASSEWGGTGNEQFF. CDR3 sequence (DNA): TGTGCCAGCAGCGAGTGGGGGGGAACAGGGAATGAGCAGTTCTTC.

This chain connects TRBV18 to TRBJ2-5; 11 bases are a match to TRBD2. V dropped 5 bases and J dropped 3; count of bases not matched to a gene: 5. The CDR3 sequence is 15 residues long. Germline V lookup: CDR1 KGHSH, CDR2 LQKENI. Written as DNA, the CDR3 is TGTGCCAGCTCAGGACTAGCGGGCGCAAAAGAGACCCAGTACTTC. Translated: CASSGLAGAKETQYF.

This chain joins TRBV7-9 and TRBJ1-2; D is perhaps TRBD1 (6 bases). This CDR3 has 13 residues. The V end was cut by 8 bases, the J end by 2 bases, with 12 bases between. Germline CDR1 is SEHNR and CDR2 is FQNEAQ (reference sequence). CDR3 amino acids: CASGDRSNYGYTF. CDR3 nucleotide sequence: TGTGCCAGCGGCGACAGGAGCAACTATGGCTACACCTTC.

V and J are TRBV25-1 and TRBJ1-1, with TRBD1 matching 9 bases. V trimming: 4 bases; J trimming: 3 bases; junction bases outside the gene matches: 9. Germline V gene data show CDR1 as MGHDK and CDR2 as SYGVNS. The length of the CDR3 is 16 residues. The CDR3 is CASSGGTGSAYTEAFF. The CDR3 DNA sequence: TGTGCCAGCAGTGGAGGGACAGGGTCCGCGTACACTGAAGCTTTCTTT.

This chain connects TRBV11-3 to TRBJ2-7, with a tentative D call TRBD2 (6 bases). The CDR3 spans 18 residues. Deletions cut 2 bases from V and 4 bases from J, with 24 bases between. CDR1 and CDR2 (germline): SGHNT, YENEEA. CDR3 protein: CASSLLDGGRGDFYEQYF. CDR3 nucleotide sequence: TGTGCCAGCAGCTTATTGGACGGGGGACGAGGGGATTTTTACGAGCAGTACTTC.

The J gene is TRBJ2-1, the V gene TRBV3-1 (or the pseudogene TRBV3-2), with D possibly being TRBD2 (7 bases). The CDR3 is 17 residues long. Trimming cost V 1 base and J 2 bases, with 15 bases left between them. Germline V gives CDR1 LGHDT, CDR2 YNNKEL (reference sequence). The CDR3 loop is CASSQVGGSGAYNEQFF. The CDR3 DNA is TGTGCCAGCAGCCAAGTCGGGGGCAGCGGGGCCTACAATGAGCAGTTCTTC.

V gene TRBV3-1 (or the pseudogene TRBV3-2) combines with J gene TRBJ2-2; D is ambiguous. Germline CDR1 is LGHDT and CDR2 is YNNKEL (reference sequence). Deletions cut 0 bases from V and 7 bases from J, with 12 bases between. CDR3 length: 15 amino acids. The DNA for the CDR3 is TGTGCCAGCAGCCAAGATAGAACTAAACACGGGGAGCTGTTTTTT. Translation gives CASSQDRTKHGELFF.

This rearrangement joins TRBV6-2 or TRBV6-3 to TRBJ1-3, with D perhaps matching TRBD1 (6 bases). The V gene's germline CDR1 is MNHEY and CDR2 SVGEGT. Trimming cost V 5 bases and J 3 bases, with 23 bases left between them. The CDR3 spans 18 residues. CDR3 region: CASSDDLPGTKDGNTIYF. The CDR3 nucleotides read TGTGCCAGCAGTGACGATCTGCCTGGGACAAAGGATGGAAACACCATATATTTT.